This T cell receptor beta chain was captured in a study of response to subunit inactivated influenza vaccine. Findings and caveats of the study: It was suggested by the authors that few new T cells are recruited by each seasonal influenza vaccination.

The V end lost 3 bases, the J end lost 6 bases, and 10 bases lay between the germline ends. CDR3 size: 13 residues. CDR1 is MRHNA, CDR2 SNTAGT, per germline. TCRdb recomputed calls from the RT-PCR reads with MiXCR, one row per CDR3 protein. The sample contains hundreds of thousands of distinct CDR3 sequences, 10% to 15% of which appear only once. As regards this clonotype: Its antigen remains unknown.

Sequenced here: PBMCs from blood, sampled roughly 45 days after vaccination. V usage is TRBV6-4 and J usage is TRBJ2-3, with D possibly TRBD1 on 6 matching bases. The receptor was derived from a man aged 45-65 years who received an inactivated influenza vaccine. The CDR3: CASSELTGDTQYF. The CDR3, as DNA: TGTGCCAGCAGTGAACTTACAGGGGATACGCAGTATTTT.